This T cell receptor (beta chain) was recorded in a study of CD8+CD57+ T cells in acquired aplastic anemia. As regards this clonotype: The antigen is undetermined. At one of its ends the junction is not consistent with the germline gene, which may arise from a read error.

Genomic DNA was employed as the template in profiling TCR beta VDJ and CDR3. Each CDR3 protein is one row after TCRdb ran MiXCR on the reads. There are 16,000 or so distinct CDR3 sequences in the sample; roughly 37% occur only once, and around 85% lies in the top ten. Broader study findings: Patients and healthy controls showed no significant CD8+ Simpson's diversity difference. Patients and controls shared some 30 CD8+ CDR3 sequences, highly expressed in patients. Patients carried CD8+CD57+ cells that were less diverse than their total CD4+ and CD8+ pools.

Germline V gene sequence: CDR1 DFQATT, CDR2 SNEGSKA (reference sequence). This CDR3 spans 15 amino acids. The authors sequenced patients whose flow cytometry had shown CD8+CD57+ cell expansion. Sequencing input: CD8+CD57+ T cells sorted from PBMCs. As for subset: bead-enriched CD8+CD57+ effector memory T cells from SAA patients. The rearrangement joins TRBV20-1 to TRBJ1-5, with D possibly matching TRBD1 (6 bases). This TCR came from a human donor with aplastic anemia. DNA for the CDR3: TGCAGTGCTACCGCCGGGACACCCTTCAATCAGCCCCGGCATTTT. Translation gives CSATAGTPFNQPRHF.